The rows below give T cell receptor beta chains drawn from one sample of a study of blood T cell repertoires in COVID-19. Generated by immunoSEQ multiplex PCR, the TCRdb table keeps only in-frame clones and is missing some. The sample lists more than 45,000 clones, 85% to 90% occurring once. The source material was peripheral blood. The receptors were gathered from a woman at least 80 years old with COVID-19, enrolled during active disease. Both conserved end residues are part of each CDR3. D genes are given only for firm matches. Where a row states a size, it is once, few, many or the class of an expanded clone; other rows omit it.

few	NA	TRBV9	TRBJ1-4	TGTGCCAGCAGCGTAATTGGGGGGTTTGGTGAAAAACTGTTTTTT	CASSVIGGFGEKLFF
NA	TRBD1	TRBV30	TRBJ2-7	TGTGCCTGGAGTGTGGGGGGACAGGGGGTCTACGAGCAGTACTTC	CAWSVGGQGVYEQYF
NA	TRBD1	TRBV5-1	TRBJ2-1	TGCGCCAGCAGCTTAAGGACAGGGGACAAAAATGAGCAGTTCTTC	CASSLRTGDKNEQFF
NA	TRBD2	TRBV18	TRBJ2-7	TGTGCCAGCTCACCAGGTTCCGGGGGGTACGAGCAGTACTTC	CASSPGSGGYEQYF
NA	NA	TRBV9	TRBJ2-7	TGTGCCAGCAGCAGGGGAAGAGGAACCTACGAGCAGTACTTC	CASSRGRGTYEQYF
NA	NA	TRBV6-6	TRBJ1-1	TGTGCCAGCAGTTACACCGCAAAATCAGGGGCCACTGAAGCTTTCTTT	CASSYTAKSGATEAFF
once	TRBD2	TRBV7-2	TRBJ2-3	TGTGCCAGCAGCTTAGGTATAACTAGCGGAGGCACAGATACGCAGTATTTT	CASSLGITSGGTDTQYF
NA	NA	TRBV3-1/TRBV3-2	TRBJ1-1	TGTGCCAGCAGTCCAACACAGGGCGGTGAAGCTTTCTTT	CASSPTQGGEAFF
NA	NA	TRBV11-2	TRBJ1-3	TGTGCCAGCAGCTCGATTCAGGGCTGGGGGGCTGGAAACACCATATATTTT	CASSSIQGWGAGNTIYF
NA	TRBD1	TRBV27	TRBJ2-7	TGTGCCAGCAGTCCGGGACAGAACTCCTACGAGCAGTACTTC	CASSPGQNSYEQYF
NA	NA	TRBV2	TRBJ2-7	TGTGCCAGACATGGAGGGGGGGGCGAGCAGTACTTC	CARHGGGGEQYF
NA	NA	TRBV19	TRBJ1-5	TGTGCCAGTAGTATACGGGGTACTCAGCCCCAGCATTTT	CASSIRGTQPQHF
NA	TRBD1	TRBV27	TRBJ1-1	TGTGCCAGCAGCCGCCTCAGGCAGGGGGCTGAAGCTTTCTTT	CASSRLRQGAEAFF
NA	TRBD1	TRBV28	TRBJ1-3	TGTGCCAGCAGTTTATGGGAGACAGGGCGCGCCCGGACAGGGTACACCATATATTTT	CASSLWETGRARTGYTIYF
NA	NA	TRBV27	TRBJ1-6	TGTGCCAGCAGTTGGGGCCGGCAATCACCCCTCCACTTT	CASSWGRQSPLHF
NA	NA	TRBV27	TRBJ2-2	TGTGCCAGCAAGGAGGACGGCGGAGCGGTGAACACCGGGGAGCTGTTTTTT	CASKEDGGAVNTGELFF
NA	TRBD2	TRBV2	TRBJ2-3	TGTGCCAGCAGGGCTTCGACTAGCGGGAGTCATACGCAGTATTTT	CASRASTSGSHTQYF
few	NA	TRBV27	TRBJ1-2	TGTGCCAGCAGTTTTCGGGGATTAGGGGGCTACACCTTC	CASSFRGLGGYTF
once	NA	TRBV3-1/TRBV3-2	TRBJ1-1	TGTGCCAGCAGGGGGGGGACTGAAGCTTTCTTT	CASRGGTEAFF
NA	NA	TRBV28	TRBJ1-1	TGTGCCAGCAGCCCCGGACAGACTTTGAACACTGAAGCTTTCTTT	CASSPGQTLNTEAFF